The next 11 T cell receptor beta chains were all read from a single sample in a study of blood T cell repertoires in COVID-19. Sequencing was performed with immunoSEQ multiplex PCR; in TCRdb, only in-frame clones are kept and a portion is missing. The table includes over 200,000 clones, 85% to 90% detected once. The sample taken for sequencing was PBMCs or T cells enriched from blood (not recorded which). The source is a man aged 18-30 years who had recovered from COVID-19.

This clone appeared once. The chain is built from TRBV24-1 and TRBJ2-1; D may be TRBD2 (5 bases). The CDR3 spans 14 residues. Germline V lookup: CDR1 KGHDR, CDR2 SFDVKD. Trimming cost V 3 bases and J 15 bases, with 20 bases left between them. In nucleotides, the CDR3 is TGTGCCACCAGTGATCCCCGGGCAGACTATCTCCGGTTCTTC. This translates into CATSDPRADYLRFF.

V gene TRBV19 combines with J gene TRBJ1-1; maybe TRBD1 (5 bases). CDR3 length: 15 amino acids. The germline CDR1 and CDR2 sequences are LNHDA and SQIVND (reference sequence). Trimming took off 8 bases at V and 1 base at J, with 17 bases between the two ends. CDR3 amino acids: CASRWAAGQNTEAFF. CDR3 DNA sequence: TGTGCCAGTCGATGGGCGGCCGGACAGAACACTGAAGCTTTCTTT.

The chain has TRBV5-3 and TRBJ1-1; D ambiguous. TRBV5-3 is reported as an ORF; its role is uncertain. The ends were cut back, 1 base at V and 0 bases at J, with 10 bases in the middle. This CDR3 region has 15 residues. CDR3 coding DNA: TGTGCCAGAAGCTTGTATCCACAAATGAACACTGAAGCTTTCTTT. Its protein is CARSLYPQMNTEAFF.

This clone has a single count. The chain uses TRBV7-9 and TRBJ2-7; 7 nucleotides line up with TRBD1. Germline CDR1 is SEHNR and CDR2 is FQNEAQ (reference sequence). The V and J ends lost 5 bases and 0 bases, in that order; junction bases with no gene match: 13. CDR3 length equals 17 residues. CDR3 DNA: TGTGCCAGCAGCCACTCTTTAGTAACAGGGGCCTCCTACGAGCAGTACTTC. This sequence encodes CASSHSLVTGASYEQYF.

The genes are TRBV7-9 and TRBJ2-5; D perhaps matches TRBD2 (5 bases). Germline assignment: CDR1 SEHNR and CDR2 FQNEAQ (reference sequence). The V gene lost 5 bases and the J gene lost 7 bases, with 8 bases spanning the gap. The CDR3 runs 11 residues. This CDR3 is CASSLEGTQYF. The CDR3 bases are TGTGCCAGCAGCCTCGAGGGGACCCAGTACTTC.

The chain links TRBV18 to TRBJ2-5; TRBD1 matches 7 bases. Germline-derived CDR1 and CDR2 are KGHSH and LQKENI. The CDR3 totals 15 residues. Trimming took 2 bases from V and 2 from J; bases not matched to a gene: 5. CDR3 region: CASSPGQDLQETQYF. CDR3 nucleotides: TGTGCCAGCTCACCAGGACAGGACCTTCAAGAGACCCAGTACTTC.

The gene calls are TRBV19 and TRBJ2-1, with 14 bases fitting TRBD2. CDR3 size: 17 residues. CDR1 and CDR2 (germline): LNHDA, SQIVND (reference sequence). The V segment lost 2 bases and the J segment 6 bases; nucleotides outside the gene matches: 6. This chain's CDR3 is CASSISTGTSGSNEQFF. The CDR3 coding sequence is TGTGCCAGTAGTATATCAACCGGGACTAGCGGGAGCAATGAGCAGTTCTTC.

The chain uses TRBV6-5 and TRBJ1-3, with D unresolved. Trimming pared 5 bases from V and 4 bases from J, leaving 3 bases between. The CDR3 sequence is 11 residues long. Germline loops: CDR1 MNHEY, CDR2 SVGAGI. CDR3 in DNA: TGTGCCAGCAGTCAAGGAAACACCATATATTTT. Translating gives CASSQGNTIYF.

This CDR3 reads CASSQERGYGYTF. DNA for the CDR3: TGTGCCAGCAGCCAAGAAAGGGGGTATGGCTACACCTTC. The gene calls are TRBV4-2 and TRBJ1-2; the D gene is possibly TRBD1 (6 bases). Trimming shortened V by 0 bases and J by 5 bases, and 7 bases separated the two germline ends. Germline CDR1 LGHNA, CDR2 YNFKEQ. The CDR3 has 13 amino acids.

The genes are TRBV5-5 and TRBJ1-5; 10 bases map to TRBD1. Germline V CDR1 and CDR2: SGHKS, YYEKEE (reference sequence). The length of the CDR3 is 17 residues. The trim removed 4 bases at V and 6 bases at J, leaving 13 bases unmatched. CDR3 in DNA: TGTGCCAGCAGCCCCCGGCCGACAGGGGGCATTGGTCAGCCCCAGCATTTT. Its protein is CASSPRPTGGIGQPQHF.

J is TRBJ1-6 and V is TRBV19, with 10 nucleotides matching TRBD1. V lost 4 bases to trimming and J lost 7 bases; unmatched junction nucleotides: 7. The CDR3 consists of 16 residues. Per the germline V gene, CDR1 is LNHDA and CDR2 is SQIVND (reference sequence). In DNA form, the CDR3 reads TGTGCCAGTAGTACGTGGACAGGGGGTTTGAATTCACCCCTCCACTTT. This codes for CASSTWTGGLNSPLHF.